The 11 T cell receptor beta chains listed next were all sequenced from one sample in a study of siplizumab effects on memory and regulatory T cells (dated by TCRdb to about 2019). To prepare the library, the immunoSEQ multiplex PCR assay was applied. The table comes from immuneACCESS by way of TCRdb, which keeps in-frame sequences with V and J called. Part of the clones is missing from these tables; in studies checked, under half for an unresolved V gene and the rest for unknown reasons. For this sample the table gives about 50,000 clones, of which about 90% were detected only once. The ten largest clones capture under 0.35% of the sample. The source material was naive CD8+ T cells sorted from blood. The intended sense of this specimen's cell subset or site label: unstimulated naive T cells. The origin of the receptors is a human donor in good health.

The rearrangement uses TRBV5-1 and TRBJ1-2; 9 nucleotides agree with TRBD1. CDR3 length: 15 residues. Looked up from germline, CDR1 is SGHRS and CDR2 is YFSETQ. The J segment lost 6 bases and the V segment lost 4 bases, leaving 10 bases of the junction unmatched. CDR3 bases: TGCGCCAGCAGCCCCGGACAGGGGTTGAGGGATGGCTACACCTTC. This translates into CASSPGQGLRDGYTF.

This chain joins TRBV7-8 and TRBJ2-7, with D unclear. The CDR3 has 14 amino acids. Germline V lookup: CDR1 SGHVS, CDR2 FQNEAQ. Trimming took 1 base from V and 3 from J, leaving 10 bases between them. CDR3 nucleotide sequence: TGTGCCAGCAGCTTAGTAGGGAACAACTACGAGCAGTACTTC. Translated, it gives CASSLVGNNYEQYF.

The chain combines TRBV9 with TRBJ2-7; D not certain. The germline V gene has CDR1 SGDLS and CDR2 YYNGEE. V lost 0 bases, J lost 6 bases, and 10 bases lay in between. The CDR3 runs to 13 residues. The CDR3 DNA reads as TGTGCCAGCAGCGTAGATACGGGTCGCGAGCAGTACTTC. It encodes CASSVDTGREQYF.

CDR3 protein: CASSRGGLALYNEQFF. The CDR3 nucleotides are TGTGCCAGCAGCCGCGGGGGACTAGCGCTTTACAATGAGCAGTTCTTC. This rearrangement joins TRBV27 to TRBJ2-1, with 10 bases that match TRBD2. Germline-derived CDR1 and CDR2 are MNHEY and SMNVEV (reference sequence). This CDR3 has 16 amino acids. Germline trimming cut 6 bases from V and 4 bases from J; bases unmatched to any gene: 9.

This chain joins TRBV6-5 and TRBJ2-1; D is possibly TRBD2 (5 bases). V lost 6 bases to trimming and J lost 5 bases, with 8 bases between them. Germline lookup yields CDR1 MNHEY and CDR2 SVGAGI. The CDR3 has 12 amino acids. Here the CDR3 DNA reads TGTGCCAGCAGCCCGGGAAACAATGAGCAGTTCTTC. Residues: CASSPGNNEQFF.

Here the CDR3 reads CASSHGTLDEQFF. The CDR3 coding sequence is TGTGCCAGCAGCCACGGGACTCTTGATGAGCAGTTCTTC. The chain uses TRBV14 and TRBJ2-1; weak D call: TRBD2 (6 bases). The CDR3 covers 13 residues. The germline V gene encodes CDR1 SGHDN and CDR2 FVKESK. Trimming pared 3 bases from V and 8 bases from J, leaving 11 bases between.

The V and J genes are TRBV9 and TRBJ2-2; D is perhaps TRBD1 (6 bases). Trimming stripped 3 bases from V and 7 bases from J, with 16 bases between. The CDR3 is made up of 15 amino acids. CDR1 and CDR2 (germline): SGDLS, YYNGEE. DNA of the CDR3: TGTGCCAGCAGCGCCCCAGGGGTTTCGGGCGGGGAGCTGTTTTTT. Translating it yields CASSAPGVSGGELFF.

J is TRBJ2-5 and V is TRBV10-3; D perhaps matches TRBD2 (5 bases). The J call may be mistaken, given a closer DNA end match to TRBJ2-7. Germline lookup yields CDR1 ENHRY and CDR2 SYGVKD. The length of the CDR3 is 15 residues. The CDR3 spells CAISESRGSTYEQYF. The CDR3 bases are TGTGCCATCAGTGAGTCCCGGGGATCAACCTACGAGCAGTACTTC.

J is TRBJ1-5 and V is TRBV15; D remains ambiguous. V lost 4 bases, J lost 2 bases, and 6 bases lay in between. The CDR3 covers 13 residues. Germline V gene lookup returns CDR1 LNHNV and CDR2 YYDKDF (reference sequence). CDR3 protein: CATSIDGNQPQHF. The CDR3 bases are TGTGCCACCAGCATCGACGGCAATCAGCCCCAGCATTTT.

The rearrangement joins TRBV6-4 to TRBJ2-5, with D tentatively TRBD2 (7 bases). Germline-derived CDR1 and CDR2 are MRHNA and SNTAGT. The CDR3 contains 13 residues. Between the trimmed V and J ends, which lost 3 bases and 3 bases, there was a span of 8 bases. CDR3 DNA: TGTGCCAGCAGTGAAGGGGGGGAAGAGACCCAGTACTTC. Residues: CASSEGGEETQYF.

V is TRBV6-5 and J is TRBJ2-5; D remains unclear. Germline V gene lookup returns CDR1 MNHEY and CDR2 SVGAGI. Trimming pared 7 bases from V and 1 base from J, leaving 13 bases between. This CDR3 has 14 amino acids. Here the CDR3 reads CASTPSWGQETQYF. CDR3 bases: TGTGCCAGCACCCCGTCCTGGGGCCAAGAGACCCAGTACTTC.